The clone carrying this T cell receptor (beta chain) was counted only a few times. Its target is unknown. The CDR3 is 12 amino acids. Germline V gives CDR1 DFQATT, CDR2 SNEGSKA (reference sequence). The V end lost 3 bases, the J end lost 4 bases, and 7 bases lay between the germline ends. The source of the sample is a study of T cells after yellow fever vaccination. The study's findings and limits: A weaker but faster secondary response was observed, peaking on day 5 versus 15.

Universal primer sites and UMIs were introduced during 5'RACE template-switching synthesis of TCR cDNA. TCRdb analysed the 5' RACE reads with MiXCR anew, one entry per CDR3 protein. The sample shows 450,000 to 600,000 distinct CDR3 sequences, approximately 12% of them seen only once. The clonotype comes from a young man who received the YFV17D yellow fever vaccine. Sequencing was performed on PBMCs, taken on the day of the yellow fever booster vaccination. The chain employs TRBV20-1 and TRBJ1-3; D is unclear. The chain's CDR3 is CSARTYGNTIYF. Written as DNA, the CDR3 is TGCAGTGCTAGGACGTACGGAAACACCATATATTTT.